The 13 T cell receptor beta chains below were found in one sample sequenced in a study of T cell responses to AZD1222 COVID-19 vaccine. Sequencing used immunoSEQ multiplex PCR; TCRdb keeps in-frame clones, though not all of them. This sample has approximately 180,000 clones; about 93% occur once, and the top ten carry around 0.96%. Sequencing used peripheral blood, obtained 28 days after the second dose of the MenACWY control vaccine. The receptors derive from an adult who received the MenACWY meningococcal vaccine as a control.

The V and J genes are TRBV6-2 or TRBV6-3 and TRBJ2-7; 7 nucleotides align to TRBD2. The CDR3 consists of 14 residues. In germline, CDR1 is MNHEY, CDR2 SVGEGT. V lost 6 bases, J lost 1 base, and 6 bases stayed unmatched. The DNA of the CDR3 is TGTGCCAGCAGCCTTGGGCGGGGGTCCTACGAGCAGTACTTC. Translating gives CASSLGRGSYEQYF.

The chain links TRBV25-1 to TRBJ2-5; possibly TRBD1 for D (6 bases). Germline CDR1 is MGHDK and CDR2 is SYGVNS. The CDR3 covers 14 residues. V was pared by 6 bases and J by 6 bases, with 17 bases between. CDR3 region: CASRGDTSVQTQYF. The CDR3 region has the DNA TGTGCCAGCAGAGGGGACACCTCCGTCCAGACCCAGTACTTC.

This sequence joins TRBV12-5 and TRBJ1-4; D might be TRBD1 (6 bases). Germline lookup yields CDR1 LGHNT and CDR2 FRNRAP. Between the trimmed V and J ends, which lost 6 bases and 3 bases, there was a span of 11 bases. The CDR3 spans 14 residues. DNA of the CDR3: TGTGCTAGTGGCCAGGGGTTGGCTAATGAAAAACTGTTTTTT. It is translated as CASGQGLANEKLFF.

The chain recombines TRBV9 with TRBJ1-2, with TRBD1 identical over 10 bases. With V trimmed by 0 bases and J by 8 bases, 10 bases remained unmatched. This CDR3 spans 16 amino acids. Germline V gene lookup returns CDR1 SGDLS and CDR2 YYNGEE. The chain's CDR3 is CASSVVGGGTGEGYTF. CDR3 coding DNA: TGTGCCAGCAGCGTAGTAGGAGGGGGGACAGGGGAAGGCTACACCTTC. Supplemented by reference TRBV9 and TRBJ1-2, the full variable domain reads DSGVTQTPKHLITATGQRVTLRCSPRSGDLSVYWYQQSLDQGLQFLIQYYNGEERAKGNILERFSAQQFPDLHSELNLSSLELGDSALYFCASSVVGGGTGEGYTFGSGTRLTVV.

The V and J genes are TRBV18 and TRBJ1-2; 9 bases map to TRBD1. The trim removed 1 base at V and 1 base at J, leaving 4 bases unmatched. The CDR3 is made up of 16 amino acids. Germline values: CDR1 KGHSH, CDR2 LQKENI. The CDR3 loop is CASSPLGQGDNYGYTF. Written as DNA, the CDR3 is TGTGCCAGCTCACCACTGGGACAGGGAGATAACTATGGCTACACCTTC.

The chain links TRBV10-3 to TRBJ2-3, with 7 positions matching TRBD1. Germline values: CDR1 ENHRY, CDR2 SYGVKD. There are 12 residues in the CDR3. V dropped 2 bases and J dropped 10; count of bases not matched to a gene: 3. The CDR3 region is CAISERGTAQYF. The CDR3 DNA sequence: TGTGCCATCAGTGAGCGAGGGACAGCGCAGTATTTT.

The rearrangement links TRBV7-8 to TRBJ2-2; 8 bases align to TRBD1. The CDR3 spans 17 residues. J lost 7 bases, V lost 2 bases, and 12 bases had no gene match. From germline, CDR1 is SGHVS and CDR2 FQNEAQ. The CDR3 DNA is TGTGCCAGCAGCTTAATATCTGGCAGGGGGCTTAACGGGGAGCTGTTTTTT. Translation: CASSLISGRGLNGELFF.

The rearrangement links TRBV4-1 to TRBJ2-7, with 7 nucleotides matching TRBD1. The junction had 15 bases not matched to a gene; V was cut back by 7 bases and J by 3 bases. The germline gives CDR1 MGHRA, CDR2 YSYEKL. This CDR3 has 16 amino acids. CDR3 in amino acids: CASTRKWAQGLYEQYF. In DNA form, the CDR3 reads TGCGCCAGCACCCGAAAATGGGCACAGGGGCTCTACGAGCAGTACTTC.

This CDR3 reads CASSYSMWYEQYF. CDR3 coding DNA: TGTGCCAGCAGTTACTCGATGTGGTACGAGCAGTACTTC. The rearrangement joins TRBV6-5 to TRBJ2-7; no clear D. Germline V gene sequence: CDR1 MNHEY, CDR2 SVGAGI. The CDR3 spans 13 residues. V was trimmed by 0 bases and J by 4 bases, leaving 7 bases between them.

The chain couples TRBV3-1 (or the pseudogene TRBV3-2) to TRBJ1-2; TRBD1 might be the D (5 bases). This CDR3 is built from 12 residues. The germline V gene encodes CDR1 LGHDT and CDR2 YNNKEL (reference sequence). Trimming removed 4 bases from V and 12 bases from J, with 15 bases in between. CDR3 DNA sequence: TGTGCCAGCAGCCGGGGACCGAGCCCCCACACCTTC. Protein sequence: CASSRGPSPHTF.

The chain couples TRBV7-9 to TRBJ1-2; weak D call: TRBD1 (6 bases). Trimming left V 5 bases short and J 14 bases short, with 15 bases between. Looked up from germline, CDR1 is SEHNR and CDR2 is FQNEAQ (reference sequence). The CDR3 sequence is 11 residues long. CDR3 nucleotide sequence: TGTGCCAGCAGCCCAGACAGGCCCGTAACCTTC. Protein: CASSPDRPVTF. The entire variable domain, with the rest obtained from reference TRBV7-9 and TRBJ1-2, is as follows: DTGVSQNPRHKITKRGQNVTFRCDPISEHNRLYWYRQTLGQGPEFLTYFQNEAQLEKSRLLSDRFSAERPKGSFSTLEIQRTEQGDSAMYLCASSPDRPVTFGSGTRLTVV.

The CDR3 spells CAWRPPRGKTGLWGELFF. Written as DNA, the CDR3 is TGTGCCTGGAGGCCCCCCCGGGGGAAGACAGGGTTATGGGGGGAGCTGTTTTTT. V gene TRBV30 combines with J gene TRBJ2-2; weak D call: TRBD1 (7 bases). CDR3 size: 18 residues. The germline V gene encodes CDR1 GTSNPN and CDR2 SVGIG (reference sequence). V dropped 3 bases and J dropped 8 bases, with 28 bases sitting between them. The full variable domain, its missing parts supplied by reference TRBV30 and TRBJ2-2, is SQTIHQWPATLVQPVGSPLSLECTVEGTSNPNLYWYRQAAGRGLQLLFYSVGIGQISSEVPQNLSASRPQDRQFILSSKKLLLSDSGFYLCAWRPPRGKTGLWGELFFGEGSRLTVL.

On this clone: Other DNA sequences in this specimen translate into the identical CDR3. V and J are TRBV30 and TRBJ2-7; D is unclear. V was trimmed by 2 bases and J by 2 bases, leaving 4 bases between them. The CDR3 sequence is 11 residues long. Germline V gives CDR1 GTSNPN, CDR2 SVGIG (reference sequence). The CDR3 DNA is TGTGCCTGGAGTCAGGCCTACGAGCAGTACTTC. Translating it yields CAWSQAYEQYF. Full variable domain (outside the CDR3, taken from reference TRBV30 and TRBJ2-7): SQTIHQWPATLVQPVGSPLSLECTVEGTSNPNLYWYRQAAGRGLQLLFYSVGIGQISSEVPQNLSASRPQDRQFILSSKKLLLSDSGFYLCAWSQAYEQYFGPGTRLTVT.